A single sample is the source of the 12 T cell receptor beta chains below, sequenced in a study of T-cell reconstitution after alpha-beta-depleted transplantation in children. The library targeted TCRbeta and was prepared with unique molecular identifiers. MiXCR, run by TCRdb on the PCR reads, gives a single entry per CDR3 protein. The repertoire holds approximately 300,000 distinct CDR3 sequences, with roughly 12% as singletons. The sequencing used peripheral blood, collected 180 days after TCRalphabeta/CD19-depleted stem cell transplant. The receptors were sampled from a male patient aged 2 to 10 who had a stem cell transplant for chronic granulomatous disease, so the T cells may come from the graft donor.

This clonotype was recorded at least ten times. V and J are TRBV10-3 and TRBJ2-3; D is perhaps TRBD2 (5 bases). This CDR3 has 15 residues. Trimming took 4 bases from V and 7 from J, leaving 18 bases between them. Germline values: CDR1 ENHRY, CDR2 SYGVKD. In nucleotides, the CDR3 is TGTGCCATCAGTGTGGGAGCTACCGCCCTTAATACGCAGTATTTT. Protein: CAISVGATALNTQYF.

This clonotype showed up many times. The chain uses TRBV5-6 and TRBJ2-7; D assignment may be TRBD1 or TRBD2 (6 bases each). Trimming removed 3 bases at V and 6 bases at J, with 22 bases between. The CDR3 length is 16 residues. Germline V CDR1 and CDR2: SGHDT, YYEEEE. Written as DNA, the CDR3 is TGTGCCAGCAGCTCTGGAGAGGGGGGAATTTGGCCCGAGCAGTACTTC. It translates to CASSSGEGGIWPEQYF.

Ten or more counts support this clonotype. The gene calls are TRBV20-1 and TRBJ2-4; 8 bases match TRBD2. Germline V gene sequence: CDR1 DFQATT, CDR2 SNEGSKA (reference sequence). V lost 0 bases and J lost 4; bases outside the gene matches: 8. The CDR3 runs to 16 residues. As DNA, the CDR3 is TGCAGTGCTAGAGATACCGGGAGGGCCGCGAAAAACATTCAGTACTTC. This encodes CSARDTGRAAKNIQYF.

This clonotype has a count of ten or more. The rearrangement links TRBV12-3 or TRBV12-4 to TRBJ2-1; tentative D call: TRBD2 (6 bases). The CDR3 consists of 17 residues. V lost 3 bases and J lost 5, with 20 bases in between. CDR3 protein: CASSLWLGGALDNEQFF. CDR3 in DNA: TGTGCCAGCAGTTTGTGGTTGGGGGGAGCACTGGACAATGAGCAGTTCTTC.

With regard to this clonotype: With a much larger clone just one base away, this may be a read error. CDR3 sequence (DNA): TGTGCCATCAGTGACTACAGTTTTACGCAGTATTTT. This codes for CAISDYSFTQYF. The chain combines TRBV10-3 with TRBJ2-3; D gene uncertain. CDR1 is ENHRY and CDR2 is SYGVKD in the germline V gene. CDR3 length equals 12 residues. The germline V and J ends were trimmed by 3 bases and 8 bases, with 9 bases remaining between them.

Ten or more counts support this clonotype. The V and J genes are TRBV2 and TRBJ1-5, with TRBD1 matching over 9 bases. CDR1 and CDR2 from the germline V gene are SNHLY and FYNNEI. V lost 6 bases, J lost 5 bases, and 17 bases stayed unmatched. This CDR3 is 18 amino acids long. The CDR3 loop is CASRSPGTGNFMDQPQHF. The CDR3 nucleotides are TGTGCCAGCAGATCCCCCGGGACAGGGAACTTTATGGATCAGCCCCAGCATTTT. Full variable domain (rest looked up from reference TRBV2 and TRBJ1-5): EPEVTQTPSHQVTQMGQEVILRCVPISNHLYFYWYRQILGQKVEFLVSFYNNEISEKSEIFDDQFSVERPDGSNFTLKIRSTKLEDSAMYFCASRSPGTGNFMDQPQHFGDGTRLSIL.

Many counts were recorded for this clonotype. The rearrangement joins TRBV12-3 or TRBV12-4 to TRBJ2-1, with 9 bases identical to TRBD2. The CDR3 has 14 amino acids. J gave up 12 bases and V 3 bases, and 9 bases lay outside the gene matches. CDR3 sequence (DNA): TGTGCCAGCAGTTTGGCTAGCGGGACCTGGGGGCAGTTCTTC. Encoded protein: CASSLASGTWGQFF.

There are many counts of this clonotype. The rearrangement links TRBV28 to TRBJ2-7, with unresolved D. This CDR3 contains 14 residues. The germline V gene encodes CDR1 MDHEN and CDR2 SYDVKM. Between the trimmed V and J ends, which lost 5 bases and 0 bases, there was a span of 11 bases. CDR3 residues: CASSVTATSYEQYF. DNA for the CDR3: TGTGCCAGCAGTGTGACGGCCACCTCCTACGAGCAGTACTTC. Together with reference TRBV28 and TRBJ2-7, the CDR3 gives the full variable domain: DVKVTQSSRYLVKRTGEKVFLECVQDMDHENMFWYRQDPGLGLRLIYFSYDVKMKEKGDIPEGYSVSREKKERFSLILESASTNQTSMYLCASSVTATSYEQYFGPGTRLTVT.

This clonotype has ten or more counts. CDR3 sequence: CASSLVGAGETQYF. The CDR3 nucleotides are TGTGCCAGCAGCTTAGTAGGGGCAGGAGAGACCCAGTACTTC. V gene TRBV5-6 combines with J gene TRBJ2-5, with D perhaps matching TRBD1 (5 bases). The CDR3 sequence is 14 residues long. V lost 2 bases, J lost 4 bases, and 12 bases lay in between. Germline V gene sequence: CDR1 SGHDT, CDR2 YYEEEE.

This clonotype was picked up many times. This chain links TRBV28 with TRBJ2-5; a weak D match, TRBD1 (6 bases). Germline V CDR1 and CDR2: MDHEN, SYDVKM. V was shortened by 3 bases and J by 3 bases, with 14 bases between the two germline ends. The CDR3 is made up of 15 amino acids. The CDR3 sequence: CASSFEGQKKETQYF. The CDR3 DNA follows: TGTGCCAGCAGTTTTGAAGGACAGAAAAAAGAGACCCAGTACTTC.

This clonotype was picked up many times. V and J are TRBV20-1 and TRBJ2-5, with D possibly TRBD1 on 6 matching bases. This CDR3 region has 13 residues. V lost 3 bases and J 4 bases, leaving 12 bases between the germline ends. CDR1 is DFQATT, CDR2 SNEGSKA, per germline (reference sequence). The CDR3 region has the DNA TGCAGTGCTAGGTCCTCAGGGGTAGAGACCCAGTACTTC. It is translated as CSARSSGVETQYF.

This clonotype was detected ten times or more. The chain carries TRBV20-1 and TRBJ2-5; no definite D call. This CDR3 contains 12 residues. V was shortened by 4 bases and J by 5 bases, with 11 bases between the two germline ends. Looked up from germline, CDR1 is DFQATT and CDR2 is SNEGSKA (reference sequence). CDR3 nucleotide sequence: TGCAGTGCTACCCTCGACTGGGAGACCCAGTACTTC. This codes for CSATLDWETQYF.